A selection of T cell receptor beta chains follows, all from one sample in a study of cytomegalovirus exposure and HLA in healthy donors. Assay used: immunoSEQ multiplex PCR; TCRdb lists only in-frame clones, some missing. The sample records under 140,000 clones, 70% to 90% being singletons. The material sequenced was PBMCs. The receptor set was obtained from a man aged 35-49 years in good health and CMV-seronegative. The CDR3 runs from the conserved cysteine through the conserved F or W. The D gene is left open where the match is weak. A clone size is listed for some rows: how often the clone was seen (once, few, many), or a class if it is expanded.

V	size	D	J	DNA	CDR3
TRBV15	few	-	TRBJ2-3	TGTGCCACCAAGGGCAGGGTTCCTTGGGATACGCAGTATTTT	CATKGRVPWDTQYF
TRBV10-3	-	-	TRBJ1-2	TGTGCCATCAGGGGGCGTATGGCGGACTATGGCTACACCTTC	CAIRGRMADYGYTF
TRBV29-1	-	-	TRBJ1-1	TGCAGCGTTGAAGTGACAATTAACACTGAAGCTTTCTTT	CSVEVTINTEAFF
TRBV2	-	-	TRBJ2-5	TGTGCCAGCAGTGCCCCGAAGGCAGGAGAGACCCAGTACTTC	CASSAPKAGETQYF
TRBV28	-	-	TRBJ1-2	TGTGCCAGCAGTTTACGGGAGCGCGGCTACACCTTC	CASSLRERGYTF
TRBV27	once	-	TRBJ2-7	TGTGCCAGCAGTTTCGCGGGACAGAAATCCTACGAGCAGTACTTC	CASSFAGQKSYEQYF
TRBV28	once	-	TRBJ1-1	TGTGCCAGCAGAGGACAGTACACTGAAGCTTTCTTT	CASRGQYTEAFF
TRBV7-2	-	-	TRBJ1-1	TGTGCCAGCAGCTTGACTCAGTTGAACACTGAAGCTTTCTTT	CASSLTQLNTEAFF
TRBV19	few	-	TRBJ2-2	TGTGCCAGTAGTCCTACGGGGACCGGGGAGCTGTTTTTT	CASSPTGTGELFF
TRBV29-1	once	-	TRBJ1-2	TGCAGCGCTCGGACAGATGGCTACACCTTC	CSARTDGYTF
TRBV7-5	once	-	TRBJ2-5	TGTGTCACCCGAGAGGAGGAGACCCAGTACTTC	CVTREEETQYF
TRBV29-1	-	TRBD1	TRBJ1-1	TGCAGCGCGACAGGGGATGTCACTGAAGCTTTCTTT	CSATGDVTEAFF
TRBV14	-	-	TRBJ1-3	TGTGCCAGCAGCCACAGGCTTAGGGGAAACACCATATATTTT	CASSHRLRGNTIYF
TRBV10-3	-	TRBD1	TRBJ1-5	TGTGCCATCAGTGACCCGGGGACAGGGGGCTATCAGCCCCAGCATTTT	CAISDPGTGGYQPQHF
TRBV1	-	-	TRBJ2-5	TGCACCAGCAGCCTTCCCGGAGGTCGACAAGAGACCCAGTACTTC	CTSSLPGGRQETQYF
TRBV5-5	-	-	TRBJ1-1	TGTGCCAGCAGCCGTGAGTCCCGTGAAGCTTTCTTT	CASSRESREAFF
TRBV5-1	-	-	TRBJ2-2	TGCGCCAGCAGCTTGGCCAGGCACGGGGGTTCCGGGGAGCTGTTTTTT	CASSLARHGGSGELFF
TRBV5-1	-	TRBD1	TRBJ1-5	TGCGCCAGCAGCCTCGGGACAGGAAATCAGCCCCAGCATTTT	CASSLGTGNQPQHF
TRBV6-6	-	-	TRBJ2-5	TGTGCCAGCAGGGGAGGGGGTACGGAGACCCAGTACTTC	CASRGGGTETQYF
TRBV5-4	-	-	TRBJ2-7	TGTGCCAGCAGCCGAGTACAGGGCTCCTACGAGCAGTACTTC	CASSRVQGSYEQYF
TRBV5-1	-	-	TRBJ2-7	TGCGCCAGCAGCATGGGGTCGGGTTCCTACGAGCAGTACTTC	CASSMGSGSYEQYF
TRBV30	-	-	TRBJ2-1	TGTGCCTGGAGCGTCACTAGGATCAATGAGCAGTTCTTC	CAWSVTRINEQFF
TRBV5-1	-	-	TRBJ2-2	TGCGCCAGCAGCTTGGCGGGTAACACCGGGGAGCTGTTTTTT	CASSLAGNTGELFF
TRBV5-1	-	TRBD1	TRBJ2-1	TGCGCCAGCAGCACCGGGACAGGGGTGGTCAATGAGCAGTTCTTC	CASSTGTGVVNEQFF
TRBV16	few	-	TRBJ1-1	TGTGCCAGCAGCCCCGGCAGGGGTCGGAACACTGAAGCTTTCTTT	CASSPGRGRNTEAFF
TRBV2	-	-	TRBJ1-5	TGTGCCAGCAGGGGGAGGACCGCAAGGGCGATCAATCAGCCCCAGCATTTT	CASRGRTARAINQPQHF
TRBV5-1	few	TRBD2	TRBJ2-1	TGCGCCAGCGCTGGACTAGCGGGGGACTACAATGAGCAGTTCTTC	CASAGLAGDYNEQFF
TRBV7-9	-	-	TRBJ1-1	TGTGCCAGCACCCCCGATCGGACTGAAGCTTTCTTT	CASTPDRTEAFF
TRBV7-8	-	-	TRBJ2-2	TGTGCCAGCAGTCCCCTGGACCCGGGGGTGGCCGGGGAGCTGTTTTTT	CASSPLDPGVAGELFF
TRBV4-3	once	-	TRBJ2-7	TGCGCCAGCAGCCGTTGGCAGGGATCTACCTACGAGCAGTACTTC	CASSRWQGSTYEQYF
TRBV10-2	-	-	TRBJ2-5	TGCGCCAGCAGGAGACAAGAGACCCAGTACTTC	CASRRQETQYF
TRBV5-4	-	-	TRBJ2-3	TGTGCCAGCAGCTTAAGAGGCACAGATACGCAGTATTTT	CASSLRGTDTQYF
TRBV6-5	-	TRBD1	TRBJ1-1	TGTGCCAGCAGTTACGGGACAGGGAGGACTGAAGCTTTCTTT	CASSYGTGRTEAFF
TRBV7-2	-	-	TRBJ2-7	TGTGCCAGCAGCCCCTCAGGACAGTACGAGCAGTACTTC	CASSPSGQYEQYF
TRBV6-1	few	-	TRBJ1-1	TGTGCCAGCAGTGAAGCGCGTAGTAGAGCTATGAACACTGAAGCTTTCTTT	CASSEARSRAMNTEAFF
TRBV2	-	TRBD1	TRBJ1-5	TGTGCCAGCAGTGGGACAGGGGGCAATCAGCCCCAGCATTTT	CASSGTGGNQPQHF
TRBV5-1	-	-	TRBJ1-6	TGCGCCAGCAGCTTGGGACAGAACAATTCACCCCTCCACTTT	CASSLGQNNSPLHF
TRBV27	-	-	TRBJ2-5	TGTGCCAGCAGTTTAATGGACTCAAGGGAGACCCAGTACTTC	CASSLMDSRETQYF
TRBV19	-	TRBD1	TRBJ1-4	TGTGCCAGTAGTATCCGGACGAATCTCCCGGACAGGAGGCTTAATGAAAAACTGTTTTTT	CASSIRTNLPDRRLNEKLFF
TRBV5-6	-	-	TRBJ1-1	TGTGCCAGCAGCAGAGGACTGGGCCAGGCTGAAGCTTTCTTT	CASSRGLGQAEAFF
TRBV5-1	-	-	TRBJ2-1	TGCGCCAGCAGCTCGGGGGGGACAGGGAACAATGAGCAGTTCTTC	CASSSGGTGNNEQFF
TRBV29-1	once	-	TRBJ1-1	TGCGCATTTAAGCCCGGCTGGGTTGGGAGCACTGAAGCTTTCTTT	CAFKPGWVGSTEAFF
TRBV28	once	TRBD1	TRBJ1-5	TGTGCCAGCAGTGGACAGGGGGCGTTGCGCAATCAGCCCCAGCATTTT	CASSGQGALRNQPQHF
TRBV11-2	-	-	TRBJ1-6	TGTGCCAGCAGCTTAACACCTCAGGGTTCACCCCTCCACTTT	CASSLTPQGSPLHF
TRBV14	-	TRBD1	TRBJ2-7	TGTGCCAGCAGCCCGGACAGGCGATCCTACGAGCAGTACTTC	CASSPDRRSYEQYF
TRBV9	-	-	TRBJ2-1	TGTGCCAGCAGCCCTCGGCTAGCTTCCAATGAGCAGTTCTTC	CASSPRLASNEQFF
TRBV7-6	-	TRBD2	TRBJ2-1	TGTGCCAGCAGCTTAGGGGCTAGCGGGGGTTCAAGCTCCTACAATGAGCAGTTCTTC	CASSLGASGGSSSYNEQFF
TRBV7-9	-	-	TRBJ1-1	TGTGCCAGCAGCCAGAACACTGAAGCTTTCTTT	CASSQNTEAFF
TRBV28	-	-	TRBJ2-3	TGTGCCAGCAGTTTAAGGGCTAGCGGCACAGATACGCAGTATTTT	CASSLRASGTDTQYF
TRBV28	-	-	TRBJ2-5	TGTGCCAGCAGCTCGTCCCGGGGCCTTTCGGGGGCCCAGTACTTC	CASSSSRGLSGAQYF
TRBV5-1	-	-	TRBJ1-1	TGCGCCAGCAGTTATGCAGGGTCGGGCACTGAAGCTTTCTTT	CASSYAGSGTEAFF
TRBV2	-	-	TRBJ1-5	TGTGCCAGCAAGGGAGACATTTCCAATCAGCCCCAGCATTTT	CASKGDISNQPQHF
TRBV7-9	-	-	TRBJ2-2	TGTGCCAGCAGCTTAGTAGTTCGGACCGGGGAGCTGTTTTTT	CASSLVVRTGELFF
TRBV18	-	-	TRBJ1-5	TGTGCCAGCTCTAACAACCAGGATCAGCCCCAGCATTTT	CASSNNQDQPQHF
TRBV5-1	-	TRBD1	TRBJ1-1	TGCGCCAGCAGCTCTCAGGGGGGTAACACTGAAGCTTTCTTT	CASSSQGGNTEAFF
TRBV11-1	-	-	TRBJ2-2	TGTGCCAGCAGCTTATTAGGGGCCGGGGAGCTGTTTTTT	CASSLLGAGELFF
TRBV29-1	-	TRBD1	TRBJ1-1	TGCAGCGGATCGACAGGGATGAACACTGAAGCTTCCTTT	CSGSTGMNTEASF
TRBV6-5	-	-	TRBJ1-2	TGTGCCAGCAGTTACGGGCAGGGCCATCAGGGGGGCTACACCTTC	CASSYGQGHQGGYTF
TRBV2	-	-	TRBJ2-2	TGTGCCAGCTATGGTGAGGAATACACCGGGGAGCTGTTTTTT	CASYGEEYTGELFF